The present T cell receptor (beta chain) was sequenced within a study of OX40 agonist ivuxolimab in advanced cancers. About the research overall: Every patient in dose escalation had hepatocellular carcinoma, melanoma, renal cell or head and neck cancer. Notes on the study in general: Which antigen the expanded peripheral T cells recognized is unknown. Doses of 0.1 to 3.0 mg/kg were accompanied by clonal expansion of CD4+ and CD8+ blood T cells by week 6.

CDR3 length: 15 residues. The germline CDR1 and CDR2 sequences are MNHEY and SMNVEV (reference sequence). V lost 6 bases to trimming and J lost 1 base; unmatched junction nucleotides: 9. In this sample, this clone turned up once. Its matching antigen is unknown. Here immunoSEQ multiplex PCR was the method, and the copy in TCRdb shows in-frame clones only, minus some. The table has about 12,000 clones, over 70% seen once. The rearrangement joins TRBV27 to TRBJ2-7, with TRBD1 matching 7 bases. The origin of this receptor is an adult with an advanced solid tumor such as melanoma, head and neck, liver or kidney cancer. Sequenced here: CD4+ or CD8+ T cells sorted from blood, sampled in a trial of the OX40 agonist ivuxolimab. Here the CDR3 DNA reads TGTGCCAGCAGCTATTCACAGGGGCTATCCTACGAGCAGTACTTC. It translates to CASSYSQGLSYEQYF.